This T cell receptor beta chain was sequenced for a study of blood T cells in healthy people across ages. V gave up 5 bases and J gave up 1 base, with 11 bases separating them. Per germline, CDR1 MNHNY and CDR2 SVGAGI (reference sequence). This CDR3 comprises 14 residues. This clonotype was recorded a few times. Primers used in a second PCR of about 7 to 12 cycles were a sample-barcoded 5' primer and a J-beta primer mix. Per sample, CDR3-containing paired-end reads numbered at least 2.5 million. MiXCR, run by TCRdb on the 5' RACE reads, gives a single entry per CDR3 protein. The sample contains 1,300,000 or so distinct CDR3 sequences, 59% of which appear only once.

Material for sequencing was blood. The sequence derives from a man aged 18 to 30 in good health. The chain carries TRBV6-6 and TRBJ1-2; a weak D match, TRBD1 (6 bases). This CDR3 reads CASSIRDNNYGYTF. In nucleotides, the CDR3 is TGTGCCAGCAGTATACGGGACAATAACTATGGCTACACCTTC.